Listed here is a single TCR beta chain. Its antigen remains unidentified. The PCR ran on 60 Vbeta and 13 Jbeta primers. This table comes from immunoSEQ multiplex PCR, and its TCRdb copy is limited to in-frame clones, with some not included. Of roughly 200,000 clones listed, roughly 72% are singletons. The record originates from a study of cytomegalovirus exposure and HLA in healthy donors. General study results and limits: TCR association rates varied by HLA locus in a later analysis, with DRB1 highest and HLA-C lowest. The productive fraction for most TCR beta V segments was about 90% or about 30% in an earlier analysis.

The CDR3 runs 15 residues. The germline V gene encodes CDR1 SNHLY and CDR2 FYNNEI. V shed 6 bases and J shed 5 bases, with 16 bases lying between them. The clonotype comes from a man in his thirties or forties in good health and CMV-seronegative. The chain joins TRBV2 to TRBJ1-4, with D perhaps matching TRBD1 (5 bases). Sequenced sample: PBMCs. CDR3: CASRTFRGLNEKLFF. CDR3 in DNA: TGTGCCAGCAGAACCTTTAGGGGTTTGAATGAAAAACTGTTTTTT. The full variable domain, its missing parts supplied by reference TRBV2 and TRBJ1-4, is EPEVTQTPSHQVTQMGQEVILRCVPISNHLYFYWYRQILGQKVEFLVSFYNNEISEKSEIFDDQFSVERPDGSNFTLKIRSTKLEDSAMYFCASRTFRGLNEKLFFGSGTQLSVL.